This T cell receptor beta chain was retrieved from a study of shared clonotypes between healthy human individuals. General observations from the study: Richness estimates generally favored naive over memory subsets.

On this clone itself: What it binds is unknown.

The CDR3 totals 16 residues. Trimming removed 4 bases at V and 0 bases at J, with 15 bases between. The germline V gene has CDR1 SGHKS and CDR2 YYEKEE (reference sequence). Naive CD8 cells comprised CD45RO-negative, CCR7-positively selected cells, excluding terminally differentiated effector memory CD45RA+ cells. The protocol was immunoSEQ multiplex PCR, while the TCRdb copy is restricted to in-frame clones and leaves out a portion. The sample has more than 2 million clones, about 93% seen once. The V gene is TRBV5-5, the J gene TRBJ2-3; perhaps TRBD2 as D (5 bases). The material sequenced was naive CD8+ T cells from PBMCs. The TCR sequence derives from a man aged 18 to 30 in good health. Some clones in this sample may be carry-over from other donors' samples. CDR3: CASSVYRLTSTDTQYF. The CDR3 bases are TGTGCCAGCAGCGTTTACAGACTAACAAGCACAGATACGCAGTATTTT.